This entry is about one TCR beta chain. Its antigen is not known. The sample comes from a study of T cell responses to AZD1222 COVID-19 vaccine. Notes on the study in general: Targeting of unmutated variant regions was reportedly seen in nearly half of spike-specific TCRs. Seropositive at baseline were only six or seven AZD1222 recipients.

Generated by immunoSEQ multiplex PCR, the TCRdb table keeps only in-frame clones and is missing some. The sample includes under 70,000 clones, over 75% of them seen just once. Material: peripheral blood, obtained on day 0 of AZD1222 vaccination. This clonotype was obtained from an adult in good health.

CDR3 in DNA: TGTGCCAGCAGCCAACAGGGATACCGAAGCTCCTACAATGAGCAGTTCTTC. It codes for CASSQQGYRSSYNEQFF. The chain is built from TRBV4-2 and TRBJ2-1; D perhaps matches TRBD1 (5 bases). CDR3 length equals 17 residues. Trimming shortened V by 2 bases and J by 0 bases, and 14 bases separated the two germline ends. The germline gives CDR1 LGHNA, CDR2 YNFKEQ.